These 23 T cell receptor beta chains came from one sample sequenced in a study of cytomegalovirus exposure and HLA in healthy donors. The PCR used 60 Vbeta and 13 Jbeta primers. Data came from immunoSEQ multiplex PCR; TCRdb stores just in-frame clones and leaves some out. The table includes under 150,000 clones, 85% to 90% detected once. Material: PBMCs. Receptor source: a woman aged 30 to 39 in good health and CMV-seropositive.

The rearrangement uses TRBV28 and TRBJ1-2; D is unclear. The CDR3 is 13 residues long. Germline assignment: CDR1 MDHEN and CDR2 SYDVKM. Trimming stripped 6 bases from V and 7 bases from J, with 15 bases between. The CDR3 DNA sequence: TGTGCCAGCAGAACCTTACCAGGTTCTGGCTACACCTTC. The encoded protein is CASRTLPGSGYTF.

The chain links TRBV5-1 to TRBJ1-6, with D maybe TRBD1 (5 bases). Germline values: CDR1 SGHRS, CDR2 YFSETQ. Trimming removed 3 bases from V and 14 bases from J, with 12 bases in between. This CDR3 is built from 12 residues. CDR3 sequence: CASSSGVGALHF. CDR3 coding DNA: TGCGCCAGCAGCTCGGGGGTTGGGGCCCTCCACTTT. The full variable domain, in which reference TRBV5-1 and TRBJ1-6 provide the parts outside the CDR3, is KAGVTQTPRYLIKTRGQQVTLSCSPISGHRSVSWYQQTPGQGLQFLFEYFSETQRNKGNFPGRFSGRQFSNSRSEMNVSTLELGDSALYLCASSSGVGALHFGNGTRLTVT.

Regarding this clone: Other DNA sequences in this sample translate to the same CDR3. The chain links TRBV5-4 to TRBJ2-2; D possibly corresponds to TRBD2 (5 bases). Deletions cut 4 bases from V and 7 bases from J, with 20 bases between. The germline V gene encodes CDR1 SGHNT and CDR2 YYREEE (reference sequence). The CDR3 is 16 residues long. The CDR3 DNA is TGTGCCAGCAGCCCCGGGCTAGCTGGGGTGGACGGGGAGCTGTTTTTT. This sequence encodes CASSPGLAGVDGELFF.

This clone was seen only a few times. The chain joins TRBV5-8 to TRBJ2-7; TRBD2 matches at 7 bases. The CDR3 spans 13 residues. Per the germline V gene, CDR1 is SGHTS and CDR2 is YDEGEE. J was trimmed by 6 bases and V by 4 bases; bases with no gene match: 7. The CDR3 nucleotides are TGTGCCAGCAGCCCTGGGGGGGGTGTCGAGCAGTACTTC. It specifies CASSPGGGVEQYF.

V and J are TRBV30 and TRBJ2-7; D uncertain. Germline CDR1 GTSNPN, CDR2 SVGIG (reference sequence). V was clipped by 5 bases and J by 3 bases, with 8 bases between them. The length of the CDR3 is 11 residues. DNA for the CDR3: TGTGCCTGGGCCTACAGCTACGAGCAGTACTTC. It encodes CAWAYSYEQYF. Combining the CDR3 with reference TRBV30 and TRBJ2-7 gives the whole variable domain SQTIHQWPATLVQPVGSPLSLECTVEGTSNPNLYWYRQAAGRGLQLLFYSVGIGQISSEVPQNLSASRPQDRQFILSSKKLLLSDSGFYLCAWAYSYEQYFGPGTRLTVT.

The gene calls are TRBV9 and TRBJ1-1, with 11 bases matching TRBD1. V dropped 10 bases and J dropped 0; count of bases not matched to a gene: 11. This CDR3 is 16 amino acids long. Germline CDR1 is SGDLS and CDR2 is YYNGEE. Here the CDR3 DNA reads TGTGCCTCAGCACTAGGACAGGGGGCCCTGAACACTGAAGCTTTCTTT. Protein: CASALGQGALNTEAFF. The full variable domain, rest sourced from reference TRBV9 and TRBJ1-1, is DSGVTQTPKHLITATGQRVTLRCSPRSGDLSVYWYQQSLDQGLQFLIQYYNGEERAKGNILERFSAQQFPDLHSELNLSSLELGDSALYFCASALGQGALNTEAFFGQGTRLTVV.

The chain employs TRBV30 and TRBJ1-1; D is possibly TRBD1 (6 bases). The germline V and J ends were trimmed by 0 bases and 10 bases, with 9 bases remaining between them. The CDR3 is 11 residues long. Germline CDR1 is GTSNPN and CDR2 is SVGIG (reference sequence). The CDR3 loop is CAWSVGTRAFF. The DNA for the CDR3 is TGTGCCTGGAGTGTAGGGACAAGAGCTTTCTTT.

The chain recombines TRBV25-1 with TRBJ1-2; a possible D gene is TRBD1 (6 bases). There are 13 residues in the CDR3. Germline CDR1 MGHDK, CDR2 SYGVNS. V was trimmed by 1 base and J by 7 bases, leaving 10 bases between them. The DNA for the CDR3 is TGTGCCAGCAGTGAATCGGGGGGGCCTGGCTACACCTTC. This gives the protein CASSESGGPGYTF.

DNA of the CDR3: TGTGCCAGCAGCTCCCTCCTCGGGGGGGGTACCTCCTACGAGCAGTACTTC. It specifies CASSSLLGGGTSYEQYF. The chain links TRBV7-9 to TRBJ2-5; 8 nucleotides line up with TRBD2. TRBJ2-7 explains the end of the DNA better; the J call may be wrong. Germline V gene data show CDR1 as SEHNR and CDR2 as FQNEAQ (reference sequence). This CDR3 region has 17 residues.

This chain uses TRBV2 with TRBJ2-6, with D perhaps TRBD1 (5 bases). Germline CDR1 reads SNHLY; CDR2 reads FYNNEI. The CDR3 loop spans 17 amino acids. Trimming took 4 bases from V and 0 from J, leaving 13 bases between them. CDR3 sequence (DNA): TGTGCCAGCAGTGGTAGACAGTTTTCCTCTGGGGCCAACGTCCTGACTTTC. Residues: CASSGRQFSSGANVLTF.

The rearrangement uses TRBV7-9 and TRBJ1-6, with TRBD1 identical over 9 bases. Germline V gives CDR1 SEHNR, CDR2 FQNEAQ (reference sequence). This CDR3 region has 17 residues. Trimming at V came to 4 bases and at J to 0 bases, leaving 4 bases not matched to a gene. CDR3 coding DNA: TGTGCCAGCAGCTCAGGGACAGGGAGCTCCTATAATTCACCCCTCCACTTT. Translating gives CASSSGTGSSYNSPLHF.

The chain combines TRBV10-3 with TRBJ1-2; D not certain. CDR3 length: 12 residues. V was clipped by 0 bases and J by 10 bases, with 9 bases between them. The germline V gene encodes CDR1 ENHRY and CDR2 SYGVKD. CDR3 nucleotide sequence: TGTGCCATCAGTGAGTCGTGGCAGTTCTACACCTTC. Protein product: CAISESWQFYTF.

The V gene is TRBV7-9, the J gene TRBJ1-2, with TRBD1 matching 7 bases. V was clipped by 3 bases and J by 6 bases; unmatched bases: 4. CDR1 is SEHNR and CDR2 is FQNEAQ in the germline V gene (reference sequence). There are 13 residues in the CDR3. In DNA, the CDR3 is TGTGCCAGCAGCTTGGAGGGGGCCGATGGCTACACCTTC. Protein: CASSLEGADGYTF.

Comments on this clone: The same CDR3 can be traced to other DNA sequences in this sample. The V gene is TRBV7-2, the J gene TRBJ2-7; 10 bases agree with TRBD2. Germline V CDR1 and CDR2: SGHTA, FQGNSA. This CDR3 has 15 amino acids. V lost 1 base to trimming and J lost 3 bases; unmatched junction nucleotides: 3. The CDR3 loop is CASSLGLAGVYEQYF. CDR3 nucleotide sequence: TGTGCCAGCAGCTTAGGACTAGCGGGTGTCTACGAGCAGTACTTC.

This clone was picked up a small number of times. The CDR3 loop reads CATSTLGRATDTQYF. The DNA for the CDR3 is TGTGCCACCAGCACCCTCGGGAGGGCCACAGATACGCAGTATTTT. The chain is built from TRBV15 and TRBJ2-3, with 8 bases aligning to TRBD2. Germline trimming cut 4 bases from V and 2 bases from J; bases unmatched to any gene: 5. Per the germline V gene, CDR1 is LNHNV and CDR2 is YYDKDF (reference sequence). The CDR3 covers 15 residues.

V gene TRBV9 combines with J gene TRBJ2-7, with 15 nucleotides matching TRBD2. V dropped 0 bases and J dropped 2; count of bases not matched to a gene: 3. Germline loops: CDR1 SGDLS, CDR2 YYNGEE. The CDR3 sequence is 17 residues long. DNA of the CDR3: TGTGCCAGCAGCGTAGGGACTAGCGGGGGGGCTACCTACGAGCAGTACTTC. It codes for CASSVGTSGGATYEQYF.

This sequence joins TRBV2 and TRBJ2-1; 7 bases align to TRBD1. V was pared by 8 bases and J by 6 bases, with 4 bases of the junction left unmatched. This CDR3 comprises 12 residues. Per the germline V gene, CDR1 is SNHLY and CDR2 is FYNNEI. This CDR3 is CASSGQFNEQFF. The CDR3 nucleotides read TGTGCCAGCTCGGGACAGTTCAATGAGCAGTTCTTC. The full variable domain, completed using reference TRBV2 and TRBJ2-1, is EPEVTQTPSHQVTQMGQEVILRCVPISNHLYFYWYRQILGQKVEFLVSFYNNEISEKSEIFDDQFSVERPDGSNFTLKIRSTKLEDSAMYFCASSGQFNEQFFGPGTRLTVL.

V and J are TRBV30 and TRBJ2-2, with D possibly being TRBD2 (5 bases). CDR1 and CDR2 from the germline V gene are GTSNPN and SVGIG (reference sequence). The ends were cut back, 3 bases at V and 5 bases at J, with 19 bases in the middle. The CDR3 loop spans 16 amino acids. The chain's CDR3 is CAWSLGISSGTGELFF. CDR3 in DNA: TGTGCCTGGAGCCTCGGGATTTCCAGTGGAACCGGGGAGCTGTTTTTT.

The chain is built from TRBV7-9 and TRBJ1-1, with 8 nucleotides matching TRBD1. Trimming cost V 5 bases and J 3 bases; bases outside gene matches: 5. Germline-derived CDR1 and CDR2 are SEHNR and FQNEAQ (reference sequence). This CDR3 is 14 amino acids long. DNA of the CDR3: TGTGCCAGCAGCGACAGGGGTGACGACACTGAAGCTTTCTTT. This encodes CASSDRGDDTEAFF.

This chain joins TRBV28 and TRBJ2-3, with 7 positions matching TRBD1. This CDR3 is built from 16 residues. CDR1 and CDR2 from the germline V gene are MDHEN and SYDVKM. V was pared by 5 bases and J by 0 bases, with 8 bases of the junction left unmatched. CDR3 in amino acids: CASSPWDSPSTDTQYF. The CDR3 DNA is TGTGCCAGCAGTCCTTGGGACAGCCCTAGCACAGATACGCAGTATTTT.

The chain couples TRBV10-3 to TRBJ1-1; 7 positions match TRBD1. V shed 9 bases and J 0 bases; nucleotides not matched to a gene: 7. CDR3 length: 14 amino acids. Germline CDR1 and CDR2: ENHRY and SYGVKD. CDR3 coding DNA: TGTGCCATTTGGGACAGAACTTTGAACACTGAAGCTTTCTTT. It codes for CAIWDRTLNTEAFF.

The chain recombines TRBV7-9 with TRBJ1-2; D is unresolved. The germline CDR1 and CDR2 sequences are SEHNR and FQNEAQ (reference sequence). This CDR3 has 14 amino acids. V gave up 1 base and J gave up 3 bases, with 9 bases separating them. The CDR3 DNA reads as TGTGCCAGCAGCTTAGGGGCTTCGTACTATGGCTACACCTTC. As protein: CASSLGASYYGYTF.

The chain employs TRBV29-1 and TRBJ2-1; 13 positions match TRBD2. Germline CDR1 is SQVTM and CDR2 is ANQGSEA. The CDR3 is made up of 20 amino acids. Losses at the gene ends were 6 bases for V and 0 bases for J; bases not matched to a gene: 17. The CDR3, as DNA: TGCAGCGTCCCATCCCCCCGACTAGCGGGAGGAAGGGGCTCCTACAATGAGCAGTTCTTC. This gives the protein CSVPSPRLAGGRGSYNEQFF.